This T cell receptor beta chain was sequenced in a study of blood T cell repertoires in COVID-19. Study context: Acute-phase and convalescent COVID-19 samples originated in the United States, Italy and Spain.

Germline V gene sequence: CDR1 SGDLS, CDR2 YYNGEE. The CDR3 runs to 16 residues. Losses at the gene ends were 3 bases for V and 1 base for J; bases not matched to a gene: 9. Profiling relied on immunoSEQ multiplex PCR, and the TCRdb table lists in-frame clones only, not all of them. The sample lists about 240,000 clones, 70% to 90% seen once, with about 4% in the top ten. This chain links TRBV9 with TRBJ1-1; 7 bases line up with TRBD1. This receptor was identified in a man aged 45 to 65 with acute or convalescent COVID-19. Material for sequencing was peripheral blood. CDR3 in DNA: TGTGCCAGCAGCGCCCGTACGGGACAGAAGAACACTGAAGCTTTCTTT. Translation gives CASSARTGQKNTEAFF. Combining the CDR3 with reference TRBV9 and TRBJ1-1 gives the whole variable domain DSGVTQTPKHLITATGQRVTLRCSPRSGDLSVYWYQQSLDQGLQFLIQYYNGEERAKGNILERFSAQQFPDLHSELNLSSLELGDSALYFCASSARTGQKNTEAFFGQGTRLTVV.